This TCR beta chain appears in the sequencing data of a study of CDR3 diversity in severe acne. Losses at the gene ends were 4 bases for V and 6 bases for J; bases not matched to a gene: 3. Germline CDR1 PRHDT, CDR2 FYEKMQ (reference sequence). The CDR3 loop spans 14 amino acids. TCRdb itself ran the PCR reads through MiXCR, one entry per CDR3 protein. This table holds about 85,000 distinct CDR3 sequences, over 45% found once. The sequencing input was blood. The source of this sequence is a male donor in good health, serving as a control. J is TRBJ2-7 and V is TRBV13; 13 bases fit TRBD2. CDR3 DNA sequence: TGTGCCAGCAGCTCGGGACTAGCGGGAACCGAGCAGTACTTC. It is translated as CASSSGLAGTEQYF.